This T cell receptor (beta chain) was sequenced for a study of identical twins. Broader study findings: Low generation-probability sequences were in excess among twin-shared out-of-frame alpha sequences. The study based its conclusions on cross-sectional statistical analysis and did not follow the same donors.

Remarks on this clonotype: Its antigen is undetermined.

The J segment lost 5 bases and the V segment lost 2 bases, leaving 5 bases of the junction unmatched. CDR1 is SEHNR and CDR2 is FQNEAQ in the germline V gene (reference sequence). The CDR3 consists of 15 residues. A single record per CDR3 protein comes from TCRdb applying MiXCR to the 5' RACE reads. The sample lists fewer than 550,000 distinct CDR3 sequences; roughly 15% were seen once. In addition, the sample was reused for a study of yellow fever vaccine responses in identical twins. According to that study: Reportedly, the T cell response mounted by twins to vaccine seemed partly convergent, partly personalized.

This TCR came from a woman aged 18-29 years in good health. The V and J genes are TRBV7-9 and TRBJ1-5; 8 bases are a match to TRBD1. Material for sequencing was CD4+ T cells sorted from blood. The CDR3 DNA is TGTGCCAGCAGCTTATGGGGACAGGAAGATCAGCCCCAGCATTTT. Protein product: CASSLWGQEDQPQHF.